Here is one T cell receptor beta chain with its context. Its matching antigen is unknown. These data belong to a study of T cell responses to AZD1222 COVID-19 vaccine. The data were produced by immunoSEQ multiplex PCR, yet TCRdb's version contains in-frame clones alone and is incomplete. The repertoire includes over 100,000 clones, roughly 89% of them detected once, and around 12% sits in the top ten. Points from the study as a whole: Close to half of all spike-specific TCRs reportedly target regions of the variants that are unmutated. Increased Spike-specific TCR breadth and depth were observed after two AZD1222 doses. The donor cohort was predominantly white British with a female majority, and clonal diversity may have been underestimated.

V lost 4 bases to trimming and J lost 0 bases, with 9 bases between them. The CDR3 has 14 amino acids. Germline V gives CDR1 WSHSY, CDR2 SAAADI. The chain carries TRBV10-2 and TRBJ1-1; D is ambiguous. The receptor was derived from an adult in good health. The starting material was peripheral blood, obtained on day 0 of AZD1222 vaccination. Here the CDR3 DNA reads TGCGCCAGCAGTGGGGTAGTCATGAACACTGAAGCTTTCTTT. Translated, it gives CASSGVVMNTEAFF.